Listed here are 2 T cell receptor beta chains from one sample, sequenced in a study of STAT5B mutations in CD4+ large granular lymphocyte leukemia. Some clones are missing from TCRdb's copy, which holds only in-frame ones; the method was immunoSEQ multiplex PCR. The sample lists some 440 clones, roughly half occurring once. Sequenced material: PBMCs. The source is a woman aged 70-85 years with CD4+ T-cell large granular lymphocyte leukemia.

The sample holds a few counts of this clone. This sequence joins TRBV9 and TRBJ1-3; weak D call: TRBD1 (6 bases). Germline lookup yields CDR1 SGDLS and CDR2 YYNGEE. The CDR3 extends over 13 amino acids. V lost 3 bases to trimming and J lost 7 bases, with 11 bases between them. The CDR3 DNA reads TGTGCCAGCAGCGCTGAAGGGGGGAACACCATATATTTT. Its protein is CASSAEGGNTIYF. The full variable domain, rest sourced from reference TRBV9 and TRBJ1-3, is DSGVTQTPKHLITATGQRVTLRCSPRSGDLSVYWYQQSLDQGLQFLIQYYNGEERAKGNILERFSAQQFPDLHSELNLSSLELGDSALYFCASSAEGGNTIYFGEGSWLTVV.

Worth noting for this clone: This probably arose from a read error, given a far larger clone one base away. The CDR3 sequence is CASSWGSGGRTDTQYF. In DNA form, the CDR3 reads TGCGCCAGCAGCTGGGGATCGGGGGGGCGGACAGATACGCAGTATTTT. The chain couples TRBV4-1 to TRBJ2-3; 8 bases fit TRBD2. Germline V lookup: CDR1 MGHRA, CDR2 YSYEKL. With V trimmed by 5 bases and J by 3 bases, 10 bases remained unmatched. The CDR3 length is 16 residues.